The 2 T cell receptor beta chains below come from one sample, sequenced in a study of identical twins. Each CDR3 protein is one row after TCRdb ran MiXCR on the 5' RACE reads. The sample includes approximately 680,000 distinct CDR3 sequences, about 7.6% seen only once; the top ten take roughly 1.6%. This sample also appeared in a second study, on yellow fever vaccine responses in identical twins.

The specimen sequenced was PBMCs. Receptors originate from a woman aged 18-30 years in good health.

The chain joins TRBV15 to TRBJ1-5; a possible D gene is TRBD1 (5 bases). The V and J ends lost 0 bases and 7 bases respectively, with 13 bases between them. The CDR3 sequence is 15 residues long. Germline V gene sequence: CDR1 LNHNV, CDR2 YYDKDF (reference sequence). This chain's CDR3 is CATSRDGGRGQPQHF. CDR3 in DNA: TGTGCCACCAGCAGAGATGGGGGAAGGGGACAGCCCCAGCATTTT. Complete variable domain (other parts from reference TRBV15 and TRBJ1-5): DAMVIQNPRYQVTQFGKPVTLSCSQTLNHNVMYWYQQKSSQAPKLLFHYYDKDFNNEADTPDNFQSRRPNTSFCFLDIRSPGLGDTAMYLCATSRDGGRGQPQHFGDGTRLSIL.

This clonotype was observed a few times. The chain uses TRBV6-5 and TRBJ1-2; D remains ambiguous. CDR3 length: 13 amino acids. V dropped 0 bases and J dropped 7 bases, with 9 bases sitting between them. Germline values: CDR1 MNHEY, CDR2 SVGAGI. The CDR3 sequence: CASSYSSRSGYTF. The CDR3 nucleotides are TGTGCCAGCAGTTACTCGAGCAGGAGTGGCTACACCTTC.